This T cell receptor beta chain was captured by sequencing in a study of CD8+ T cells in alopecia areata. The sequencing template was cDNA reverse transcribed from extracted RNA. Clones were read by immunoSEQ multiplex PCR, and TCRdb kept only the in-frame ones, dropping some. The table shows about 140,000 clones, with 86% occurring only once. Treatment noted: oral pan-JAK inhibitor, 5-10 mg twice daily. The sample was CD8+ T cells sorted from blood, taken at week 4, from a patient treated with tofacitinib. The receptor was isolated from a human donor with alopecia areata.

CDR3 coding DNA: TGCAGCGCACAGGGTTTGAACACTGAAGCTTTCTTT. Its translation: CSAQGLNTEAFF. The chain links TRBV29-1 to TRBJ1-1; tentative D call: TRBD1 (6 bases). Germline CDR1 is SQVTM and CDR2 is ANQGSEA. The CDR3 extends over 12 amino acids. V was clipped by 7 bases and J by 0 bases, with 9 bases between them. The whole variable domain, filled in from reference TRBV29-1 and TRBJ1-1, reads SAVISQKPSRDICQRGTSLTIQCQVDSQVTMMFWYRQQPGQSLTLIATANQGSEATYESGFVIDKFPISRPNLTFSTLTVSNMSPEDSSIYLCSAQGLNTEAFFGQGTRLTVV.